This T cell receptor beta chain was sequenced during a study of breast tumors, draining lymph nodes, adjacent tissues. General study results and limits: Luminal-like breast cancer showed significantly higher tumor–nontumor repertoire similarity than basal-like.

TCRdb reprocessed the multiplex PCR reads with MiXCR, giving one entry per CDR3 protein. The sample lists fewer than 250,000 distinct CDR3 sequences; about a third were seen once. Breast cancer patients provided tissue from their axillary draining lymph nodes. V shed 7 bases, J shed 0 bases, and the junction held 11 bases outside the gene matches. Germline CDR1 reads SQVTM; CDR2 reads ANQGSEA. This CDR3 spans 18 amino acids. With respect to this clonotype: Its antigen is not known.

Source material: axillary lymph node tissue. The V gene is TRBV29-1, the J gene TRBJ2-5, with 16 bases matching TRBD2. This TCR was sampled from a female donor with breast cancer. Some clones in this sample may be carry-over from other donors' samples. This chain's CDR3 is CSAEGLAGGGRDQETQYF. CDR3 nucleotides: TGCAGCGCTGAGGGACTAGCGGGAGGGGGCCGTGACCAAGAGACCCAGTACTTC. Looking up the rest from reference TRBV29-1 and TRBJ2-5 gives the full variable domain: SAVISQKPSRDICQRGTSLTIQCQVDSQVTMMFWYRQQPGQSLTLIATANQGSEATYESGFVIDKFPISRPNLTFSTLTVSNMSPEDSSIYLCSAEGLAGGGRDQETQYFGPGTRLLVL.